This TCR beta chain was sequenced in a study of T-cell reconstitution after alpha-beta-depleted transplantation in children. Study-level results: Newly produced T cells mostly accounted for T-cell counts and diversity one year post-transplant.

Unique molecular identifiers were used in preparing the TCRbeta library. TCRdb re-analysed the PCR reads in MiXCR, keeping a single row per CDR3 protein. Among about 160,000 distinct CDR3 sequences, more than 9.5% were seen once, and the ten largest hold roughly 13%. Germline CDR1 and CDR2: SGHAT and FQNNGV. The CDR3 runs 16 residues. V was trimmed by 2 bases and J by 4 bases, leaving 15 bases between them. This clonotype appeared many times. Its antigen remains unknown. The specimen was PBMCs, collected before TCRalphabeta/CD19-depleted stem cell transplant. This chain uses TRBV11-2 with TRBJ2-1; D may be TRBD2 (5 bases). The receptor comes from a boy aged 2-15 years with acute myeloid leukemia, due to receive a stem cell transplant. The CDR3 DNA reads as TGTGCCAGCAGCTTATCCCCGGGGTGGGGATACAATGAGCAGTTCTTC. This gives the protein CASSLSPGWGYNEQFF.